These T cell receptor beta chains were read from a single sample in a study of breast tumors, draining lymph nodes, adjacent tissues. TCRdb passed the multiplex PCR reads through MiXCR, listing each CDR3 protein once. The sample carries roughly 220,000 distinct CDR3 sequences, 34% recorded once. The sample taken for sequencing was axillary lymph node tissue. The receptors come from a female donor with breast cancer. Some clones in this sample may be carry-over from other donors' samples. The CDR3 runs from the conserved cysteine through the conserved F or W. The D gene is left open where the match is weak. Only some rows state a clone size, as once, few, many or a class for expanded clones.

d_call: TRBD1
v_call: TRBV25-1
clone_size: many
j_call: TRBJ1-6
cdr3_aa: CASSDGRDRNNSPLHF
cdr3_nt: TGTGCCAGCAGTGACGGACGGGACAGAAATAATTCACCCCTCCACTTT

d_call: NA
v_call: TRBV13
clone_size: NA
j_call: TRBJ1-2
cdr3_aa: CASSQAGVEASYGYTF
cdr3_nt: TGTGCCAGCAGCCAAGCCGGGGTAGAGGCTAGCTATGGCTACACCTTC

d_call: TRBD2
v_call: TRBV7-2
clone_size: NA
j_call: TRBJ2-5
cdr3_aa: CASSNGGGGETQYF
cdr3_nt: TGTGCCAGCAGCAACGGGGGGGGCGGAGAGACCCAGTACTTC

d_call: NA
v_call: TRBV4-3
clone_size: many
j_call: TRBJ1-6
cdr3_aa: CASSQDRRGFSDNSPLHF
cdr3_nt: TGCGCCAGCAGCCAAGATCGGCGGGGGTTCTCGGATAATTCACCCCTCCACTTT

d_call: TRBD2
v_call: TRBV28
clone_size: few
j_call: TRBJ2-7
cdr3_aa: CASSPGLAGTYEQYF
cdr3_nt: TGTGCCAGCAGCCCCGGACTAGCGGGGACCTACGAGCAGTACTTC

d_call: NA
v_call: TRBV24-1
clone_size: many
j_call: TRBJ1-2
cdr3_aa: CATSDPTHMRGYTF
cdr3_nt: TGTGCCACCAGTGATCCGACCCATATGAGGGGCTACACCTTC

d_call: TRBD1
v_call: TRBV19
clone_size: many
j_call: TRBJ2-1
cdr3_aa: CASRFQGQGYNEQFF
cdr3_nt: TGTGCCAGTAGATTTCAGGGACAGGGGTACAATGAGCAGTTCTTC

d_call: TRBD1
v_call: TRBV10-2
clone_size: few
j_call: TRBJ2-1
cdr3_aa: CASSGGQGAVYNEQFF
cdr3_nt: TGCGCCAGCAGTGGAGGGCAGGGGGCCGTCTACAATGAGCAGTTCTTC

d_call: NA
v_call: TRBV7-9
clone_size: many
j_call: TRBJ1-2
cdr3_aa: CASSLGGARSFGYTF
cdr3_nt: TGTGCCAGCAGCTTAGGAGGGGCGAGGAGCTTCGGCTACACCTTC

d_call: NA
v_call: TRBV9
clone_size: many
j_call: TRBJ2-3
cdr3_aa: CASSVAWGPTDTQYF
cdr3_nt: TGTGCCAGCAGCGTAGCATGGGGGCCCACAGATACGCAGTATTTT

d_call: TRBD1
v_call: TRBV5-1
clone_size: many
j_call: TRBJ1-5
cdr3_aa: CASSSQGESNQPQHF
cdr3_nt: TGCGCCAGCAGTTCACAGGGGGAGAGCAATCAGCCCCAGCATTTT

d_call: TRBD2
v_call: TRBV5-4
clone_size: few
j_call: TRBJ2-7
cdr3_aa: CASSRGLAGGHEQYF
cdr3_nt: TGTGCCAGCAGCAGGGGACTAGCGGGAGGCCACGAGCAGTACTTC

d_call: TRBD1
v_call: TRBV25-1
clone_size: NA
j_call: TRBJ1-5
cdr3_aa: CASSQPGGGQPQHF
cdr3_nt: TGTGCCAGCAGCCAACCAGGGGGGGGACAGCCCCAGCATTTT

d_call: NA
v_call: TRBV11-2
clone_size: many
j_call: TRBJ1-2
cdr3_aa: CASSLEVGQNYGYTF
cdr3_nt: TGTGCCAGCAGCTTAGAGGTGGGGCAGAACTATGGCTACACCTTC

d_call: NA
v_call: TRBV19
clone_size: many
j_call: TRBJ2-2
cdr3_aa: CASSTSDYPNTGELFF
cdr3_nt: TGTGCCAGTAGTACCTCAGACTACCCGAACACCGGGGAGCTGTTTTTT

d_call: NA
v_call: TRBV7-2
clone_size: many
j_call: TRBJ2-5
cdr3_aa: CASRHRIQETQYF
cdr3_nt: TGTGCCAGCCGCCACAGGATCCAAGAGACCCAGTACTTC

d_call: NA
v_call: TRBV20-1
clone_size: NA
j_call: TRBJ1-5
cdr3_aa: CSATSAGTRGEQPQHF
cdr3_nt: TGCAGTGCGACCTCCGCCGGCACCAGGGGAGAGCAGCCCCAGCATTTT

d_call: NA
v_call: TRBV29-1
clone_size: once
j_call: TRBJ2-7
cdr3_aa: CSLTYEQYF
cdr3_nt: TGCAGCTTGACGTACGAGCAGTACTTC

d_call: TRBD1
v_call: TRBV7-9
clone_size: once
j_call: TRBJ2-2
cdr3_aa: CASSRGTGFSGELFF
cdr3_nt: TGTGCCAGCAGCAGAGGGACAGGGTTTTCCGGGGAGCTGTTTTTT

d_call: TRBD1
v_call: TRBV20-1
clone_size: many
j_call: TRBJ1-6
cdr3_aa: CSASATDRYNSPLHF
cdr3_nt: TGCAGTGCTAGCGCCACGGACAGGTATAATTCACCCCTCCACTTT

d_call: NA
v_call: TRBV14
clone_size: NA
j_call: TRBJ2-1
cdr3_aa: CASSQGPLRSEQFF
cdr3_nt: TGTGCCAGCAGCCAAGGTCCCCTTAGGAGTGAGCAGTTCTTC

d_call: NA
v_call: TRBV6-6
clone_size: many
j_call: TRBJ1-3
cdr3_aa: CASSYSSNSGNTIYF
cdr3_nt: TGTGCCAGCAGTTACTCATCCAACTCTGGAAACACCATATATTTT

d_call: NA
v_call: TRBV7-9
clone_size: NA
j_call: TRBJ1-2
cdr3_aa: CASSFAFPDKSLLRTSGTLGYTF
cdr3_nt: TGTGCCAGCAGCTTCGCGTTCCCGGACAAAAGTCTCCTACGTACTTCGGGAACGTTGGGCTACACCTTC

d_call: TRBD1
v_call: TRBV2
clone_size: many
j_call: TRBJ1-4
cdr3_aa: CASSKQGESEKLFF
cdr3_nt: TGTGCCAGCAGTAAACAGGGGGAGAGCGAAAAACTGTTTTTT

d_call: NA
v_call: TRBV24-1
clone_size: NA
j_call: TRBJ2-3
cdr3_aa: CATSPGASTDTQYF
cdr3_nt: TGTGCCACCTCTCCTGGGGCTAGCACAGATACGCAGTATTTT

d_call: NA
v_call: TRBV9
clone_size: many
j_call: TRBJ1-2
cdr3_aa: CASSEGREGRYGYTF
cdr3_nt: TGTGCCAGCAGCGAGGGCAGGGAGGGTCGATATGGCTACACCTTC

d_call: TRBD1
v_call: TRBV10-3
clone_size: NA
j_call: TRBJ1-2
cdr3_aa: CATGQGAHGYTF
cdr3_nt: TGTGCCACTGGACAGGGGGCGCATGGCTACACCTTC

d_call: TRBD1
v_call: TRBV6-6
clone_size: many
j_call: TRBJ1-6
cdr3_aa: CASSYSSGGSYNSPLHF
cdr3_nt: TGTGCCAGCAGTTACTCGTCAGGGGGCTCCTATAATTCACCCCTCCACTTT

d_call: NA
v_call: TRBV29-1
clone_size: many
j_call: TRBJ2-3
cdr3_aa: CSVEVGAALTDTQYF
cdr3_nt: TGCAGCGTTGAAGTCGGGGCTGCCCTCACAGATACGCAGTATTTT

d_call: NA
v_call: TRBV10-3
clone_size: NA
j_call: TRBJ1-1
cdr3_aa: CAISESIGLQNTEAFF
cdr3_nt: TGTGCCATCAGTGAGTCCATAGGACTACAGAACACTGAAGCTTTCTTT

d_call: NA
v_call: TRBV20-1
clone_size: many
j_call: TRBJ2-3
cdr3_aa: CSARGYSGSTDTQYF
cdr3_nt: TGCAGTGCTAGAGGGTATTCAGGGAGCACAGATACGCAGTATTTT

d_call: NA
v_call: TRBV2
clone_size: NA
j_call: TRBJ2-2
cdr3_aa: CARGGAANTGELFF
cdr3_nt: TGTGCCCGGGGCGGGGCCGCGAACACCGGGGAGCTGTTTTTT

d_call: NA
v_call: TRBV4-2
clone_size: many
j_call: TRBJ1-2
cdr3_aa: CASSQSGSSNYGYTF
cdr3_nt: TGTGCCAGCAGCCAATCAGGGAGTTCTAACTATGGCTACACCTTC

d_call: TRBD1
v_call: TRBV18
clone_size: few
j_call: TRBJ2-5
cdr3_aa: CASSLEGQGYQETQYF
cdr3_nt: TGTGCCAGCTCCCTCGAGGGACAGGGGTACCAAGAGACCCAGTACTTC

d_call: NA
v_call: TRBV5-1
clone_size: many
j_call: TRBJ1-2
cdr3_aa: CASSLVGTDGYTF
cdr3_nt: TGCGCCAGCAGCTTGGTCGGCACGGACGGCTACACCTTC

d_call: NA
v_call: TRBV10-1
clone_size: NA
j_call: TRBJ2-3
cdr3_aa: CASSEGMTHTDTQYF
cdr3_nt: TGCGCCAGCAGTGAGGGGATGACTCACACAGATACGCAGTATTTT

d_call: NA
v_call: TRBV9
clone_size: many
j_call: TRBJ2-3
cdr3_aa: CASSVHRTDTQYF
cdr3_nt: TGTGCCAGCAGCGTACACAGAACAGATACGCAGTATTTT

d_call: TRBD1
v_call: TRBV20-1
clone_size: many
j_call: TRBJ2-4
cdr3_aa: CSATPGQKNIQYF
cdr3_nt: TGCAGTGCTACACCGGGACAGAAAAACATTCAGTACTTC

d_call: TRBD1
v_call: TRBV19
clone_size: many
j_call: TRBJ1-2
cdr3_aa: CASSTRPTGASYGYTF
cdr3_nt: TGTGCCAGTAGCACTCGGCCCACAGGGGCTAGCTATGGCTACACCTTC

d_call: NA
v_call: TRBV19
clone_size: NA
j_call: TRBJ2-3
cdr3_aa: CASSARFRLMATDTQYF
cdr3_nt: TGTGCCAGTAGTGCCAGGTTCCGACTTATGGCTACAGATACGCAGTATTTT

d_call: NA
v_call: TRBV7-2
clone_size: few
j_call: TRBJ1-1
cdr3_aa: CASSSRPGDTEAFF
cdr3_nt: TGTGCCAGCAGCAGTAGACCAGGAGATACTGAAGCTTTCTTT

d_call: NA
v_call: TRBV7-8
clone_size: many
j_call: TRBJ2-7
cdr3_aa: CASSSQLSGDEQYF
cdr3_nt: TGTGCCAGCAGCTCTCAACTCTCAGGGGACGAGCAGTACTTC

d_call: TRBD2
v_call: TRBV20-1
clone_size: NA
j_call: TRBJ2-1
cdr3_aa: CSARDQLGLASYNEQFF
cdr3_nt: TGCAGTGCTAGAGATCAGCTCGGACTAGCCTCCTACAATGAGCAGTTCTTC

d_call: NA
v_call: TRBV5-6
clone_size: NA
j_call: TRBJ2-5
cdr3_aa: CASSLSRSETQYF
cdr3_nt: TGTGCCAGCAGCTTGTCTAGATCAGAGACCCAGTACTTC

d_call: NA
v_call: TRBV11-2
clone_size: NA
j_call: TRBJ2-3
cdr3_aa: CASSARGQSTDTQYF
cdr3_nt: TGTGCCAGCAGTGCTAGGGGCCAAAGCACAGATACGCAGTATTTT

d_call: TRBD2
v_call: TRBV5-4
clone_size: few
j_call: TRBJ2-1
cdr3_aa: CASSLTRLADTSNEQFF
cdr3_nt: TGTGCCAGCAGCTTGACCCGTCTAGCGGACACCTCCAATGAGCAGTTCTTC

d_call: TRBD1
v_call: TRBV7-9
clone_size: NA
j_call: TRBJ1-6
cdr3_aa: CAGRSGGVSPLHF
cdr3_nt: TGTGCCGGCAGGTCAGGGGGCGTCTCACCCCTCCACTTT

d_call: TRBD1
v_call: TRBV7-9
clone_size: many
j_call: TRBJ1-4
cdr3_aa: CASSLGQGAQKLFF
cdr3_nt: TGTGCCAGCAGCTTAGGACAGGGGGCTCAGAAACTGTTTTTT

d_call: TRBD1
v_call: TRBV7-8
clone_size: many
j_call: TRBJ2-7
cdr3_aa: CASSLTGQGTEQYF
cdr3_nt: TGTGCCAGCAGCTTAACCGGACAGGGTACCGAGCAGTACTTC

d_call: TRBD1
v_call: TRBV18
clone_size: many
j_call: TRBJ2-7
cdr3_aa: CASSPTDRGYEQYF
cdr3_nt: TGTGCCAGCTCACCCACGGACAGGGGCTACGAGCAGTACTTC

d_call: TRBD2
v_call: TRBV19
clone_size: many
j_call: TRBJ2-7
cdr3_aa: CASSIGGLAGGYEQYF
cdr3_nt: TGTGCCAGTAGTATTGGGGGACTAGCGGGGGGCTACGAGCAGTACTTC

d_call: NA
v_call: TRBV15
clone_size: once
j_call: TRBJ2-7
cdr3_aa: CATSRDRETPEQYF
cdr3_nt: TGTGCCACCAGCAGAGACAGGGAAACTCCCGAGCAGTACTTC

d_call: NA
v_call: TRBV18
clone_size: NA
j_call: TRBJ2-1
cdr3_aa: CASSPNRVEAGNEQFF
cdr3_nt: TGTGCCAGCTCACCAAACAGGGTTGAAGCCGGCAATGAGCAGTTCTTC

d_call: NA
v_call: TRBV7-2
clone_size: NA
j_call: TRBJ1-1
cdr3_aa: CASSPSQGTVTEAFF
cdr3_nt: TGTGCCAGCAGCCCGAGTCAGGGGACGGTAACTGAAGCTTTCTTT

d_call: TRBD1
v_call: TRBV20-1
clone_size: many
j_call: TRBJ1-6
cdr3_aa: CSARDAGTADNSPLHF
cdr3_nt: TGCAGTGCTAGAGACGCCGGGACAGCAGATAATTCACCCCTCCACTTT

d_call: NA
v_call: TRBV9
clone_size: many
j_call: TRBJ2-3
cdr3_aa: CASSVGVSGTSDTQYF
cdr3_nt: TGTGCCAGCAGCGTAGGGGTTAGCGGAACATCAGATACGCAGTATTTT

d_call: TRBD1
v_call: TRBV7-9
clone_size: once
j_call: TRBJ1-2
cdr3_aa: CASSAATGNGYTF
cdr3_nt: TGTGCCAGCAGCGCCGCGACAGGGAATGGCTACACCTTC